Described below is a single TCR beta chain sequence and its context. Its antigen is currently unknown. This entry is derived from a study of cytomegalovirus exposure and HLA in healthy donors. Whole-study results and caveats: Most of the TCR beta V segments (in an earlier analysis) were productive either about 87% or about 30% of the time. Clonal expansion, a later analysis showed, was greater in HLA-associated TCR beta chains than in equally common others.

V gave up 5 bases and J gave up 1 base, with 8 bases separating them. Germline assignment: CDR1 SEHNR and CDR2 FQNEAQ (reference sequence). The CDR3 totals 13 residues. PCR was performed using 60 Vbeta and 13 Jbeta primers. Produced via immunoSEQ multiplex PCR; TCRdb's table is partial and in-frame only. The table has about 120,000 clones, approximately 80% seen once. Material: PBMCs. This clonotype was obtained from a man younger than 30 in good health and CMV-seropositive. The V and J genes are TRBV7-9 and TRBJ1-1; no firm D call. CDR3 amino acids: CASSLGRNTEAFF. Here the CDR3 DNA reads TGTGCCAGCAGCCTGGGCAGGAACACTGAAGCTTTCTTT.